One sample yielded the 25 T cell receptor beta chains listed below, sequenced in a study of regulatory T cells in long-lasting Graves disease. Time point meaning: newly diagnosed GD, antithyroid drugs for less than 3 months. Generation of the TCR library employed RNA extracted from PBMCs. Arm-PCR with iRepertoire HTBI primers amplified the CDR3 regions for these TCR beta libraries. One entry per CDR3 protein, called by TCRdb with MiXCR from the multiplex PCR reads. The sample consists of 350,000 to 400,000 distinct CDR3 sequences, about 17% of them appearing once. This sample was also put to use in a study of T cells in Graves' hyperthyroidism and ophthalmopathy.

The sequencing here drew on peripheral blood mononuclear cells (PBMCs), taken at new diagnosis, from a patient treated with antithyroid drugs. The source is a woman between 18 and 29 years old with Graves disease.

Ten or more counts support this clonotype. This chain links TRBV18 with TRBJ2-7; D might be TRBD1 or TRBD2, each matching 5 bases. Germline V CDR1 and CDR2: KGHSH, LQKENI. This CDR3 is 15 amino acids long. With 0 bases removed from V and 6 bases from J, the gap between germline ends came to 15 bases. The CDR3: CASSPPGGSPGEQYF. The DNA for the CDR3 is TGTGCCAGCTCACCACCTGGGGGATCGCCTGGCGAGCAGTACTTC. The full variable domain, in which reference TRBV18 and TRBJ2-7 provide the parts outside the CDR3, is NAGVMQNPRHLVRRRGQEARLRCSPMKGHSHVYWYRQLPEEGLKFMVYLQKENIIDESGMPKERFSAEFPKEGPSILRIQQVVRGDSAAYFCASSPPGGSPGEQYFGPGTRLTVT.

This clonotype was counted only a few times. A read error may produce the germline difference seen at one junction end. The V and J genes are TRBV11-1 and TRBJ2-7, with 10 bases lining up with TRBD1. CDR3 size: 15 residues. Germline V gene lookup returns CDR1 SGHAT and CDR2 FQDESV (reference sequence). The chain's CDR3 is CASSLLGTGEYEQYF. In DNA, the CDR3 is TGCGCCAGCAGCTTATTAGGGACAGGGGAGTACGAGCAGTACTTC.

This sequence joins TRBV9 and TRBJ2-2, with D hard to call. V shed 0 bases and J shed 0 bases, with 9 bases lying between them. Germline V gene data show CDR1 as SGDLS and CDR2 as YYNGEE. The CDR3 is 16 residues long. The DNA for the CDR3 is TGTGCCAGCAGCGTAGGAGCTGCCGCGAACACCGGGGAGCTGTTTTTT. It is translated as CASSVGAAANTGELFF.

This sequence joins TRBV11-2 and TRBJ2-4; a weak D match, TRBD2 (7 bases). The V gene lost 0 bases and the J gene lost 0 bases, with 18 bases spanning the gap. Germline V gene sequence: CDR1 SGHAT, CDR2 FQNNGV. The CDR3 extends over 19 amino acids. CDR3 sequence: CASSLDEGGGPRAKNIQYF. The DNA of the CDR3 is TGTGCCAGCAGCTTAGATGAGGGGGGGGGGCCTAGAGCCAAAAACATTCAGTACTTC. The entire variable domain, with the rest obtained from reference TRBV11-2 and TRBJ2-4, is as follows: EAGVAQSPRYKIIEKRQSVAFWCNPISGHATLYWYQQILGQGPKLLIQFQNNGVVDDSQLPKDRFSAERLKGVDSTLKIQPAKLEDSAVYLCASSLDEGGGPRAKNIQYFGAGTRLSVL.

This clonotype occurred many times. J is TRBJ2-1 and V is TRBV7-9, with 9 bases matching TRBD2. Trimming removed 4 bases from V and 4 bases from J; junction bases left unmatched: 23. Germline V gives CDR1 SEHNR, CDR2 FQNEAQ (reference sequence). This CDR3 contains 21 residues. CDR3 in DNA: TGTGCCAGCAGCTCATCGCGGCGGGGGGGACTAGCAGTTCCTTATTACAATGAGCAGTTCTTC. Its protein is CASSSSRRGGLAVPYYNEQFF.

This clonotype was detected ten times or more. The V and J genes are TRBV3-1 and TRBJ2-5; 9 bases map to TRBD2. In germline, CDR1 is LGHDT, CDR2 YNNKEL (reference sequence). V gave up 8 bases and J gave up 5 bases; unmatched junction bases: 0. There are 11 residues in the CDR3. The CDR3 is CASAGGETQYF. The CDR3, as DNA: TGTGCCAGCGCGGGGGGGGAGACCCAGTACTTC.

This clonotype was seen many times. V is TRBV11-2 and J is TRBJ2-1; tentative D call: TRBD1 (6 bases). The CDR3 loop spans 14 amino acids. Trimming pared 1 base from V and 7 bases from J, leaving 11 bases between. Germline CDR1 SGHAT, CDR2 FQNNGV. CDR3 in DNA: TGTGCCAGCAGCTTAGGGGGGCTGGGGAATGAGCAGTTCTTC. It specifies CASSLGGLGNEQFF. Drawing the rest from reference TRBV11-2 and TRBJ2-1, the complete variable domain is EAGVAQSPRYKIIEKRQSVAFWCNPISGHATLYWYQQILGQGPKLLIQFQNNGVVDDSQLPKDRFSAERLKGVDSTLKIQPAKLEDSAVYLCASSLGGLGNEQFFGPGTRLTVL.

This clonotype was seen many times. The chain carries TRBV5-1 and TRBJ2-3, with D possibly matching TRBD1 (6 bases). Germline-derived CDR1 and CDR2 are SGHRS and YFSETQ. Trimming shortened V by 0 bases and J by 0 bases, and 8 bases separated the two germline ends. CDR3 length: 15 amino acids. The CDR3 DNA reads TGCGCCAGCAGCTTGGGGACAGCTAGCACAGATACGCAGTATTTT. Residues: CASSLGTASTDTQYF.

This clonotype has only a few counts. This CDR3 is CASSQVISGANVLTF. As DNA, the CDR3 is TGCGCCAGCAGCCAAGTCATCTCTGGGGCCAACGTCCTGACTTTC. V and J are TRBV4-1 and TRBJ2-6; D is unresolved. The CDR3 contains 15 residues. The germline V and J ends were trimmed by 1 base and 0 bases, with 4 bases remaining between them. In germline, CDR1 is MGHRA, CDR2 YSYEKL.

This clonotype was picked up a small number of times. One end of the junction fails to match germline, which may point to a read error. The rearrangement links TRBV5-1 to TRBJ2-5, with D possibly being TRBD2 (7 bases). CDR1 and CDR2 (germline): SGHRS, YFSETQ. The CDR3 consists of 17 residues. The DNA for the CDR3 is TGTGCCAGCAGCGTAGCTGCGTCGCGGGGGCCCCAAGAGACCCAGTACTTC. Protein sequence: CASSVAASRGPQETQYF.

This clonotype came up many times. At one end, the junction sequence differs from germline, possibly due to a read error. The gene calls are TRBV5-5 and TRBJ1-1; TRBD1 matches 7 bases. CDR1 and CDR2 (germline): SGHKS, YYEKEE (reference sequence). The CDR3 length is 14 residues. CDR3 nucleotides: TGCGCCAGCAGCCAGGGGGGGTTGAACACTGAAGCTTTCTTT. It codes for CASSQGGLNTEAFF.

This clonotype was counted ten times or more. V and J are TRBV20-1 and TRBJ2-1, with 8 bases that match TRBD2. V dropped 6 bases and J dropped 0; count of bases not matched to a gene: 7. Germline values: CDR1 DFQATT, CDR2 SNEGSKA (reference sequence). The CDR3 contains 15 residues. The CDR3: CSADTGTSSYNEQFF. The CDR3 DNA reads TGCAGTGCGGATACCGGGACTAGCTCCTACAATGAGCAGTTCTTC.

This clonotype was seen ten or more times. CDR3 sequence reads: CAWNNGLNQPQHF. In nucleotides, the CDR3 is TGTGCCTGGAATAACGGCCTCAATCAGCCCCAGCATTTT. The rearrangement uses TRBV30 and TRBJ1-5; D gene ambiguous. The germline CDR1 and CDR2 sequences are GTSNPN and SVGIG (reference sequence). The V end lost 4 bases, the J end lost 3 bases, and 10 bases lay between the germline ends. CDR3 length equals 13 residues. The full variable domain, rest sourced from reference TRBV30 and TRBJ1-5, is SQTIHQWPATLVQPVGSPLSLECTVEGTSNPNLYWYRQAAGRGLQLLFYSVGIGQISSEVPQNLSASRPQDRQFILSSKKLLLSDSGFYLCAWNNGLNQPQHFGDGTRLSIL.

This clonotype was recorded at least ten times. The chain links TRBV6-1 to TRBJ1-1; D is uncertain. Germline V gene sequence: CDR1 MNHNS, CDR2 SASEGT. The CDR3 has 11 residues. The V end was cut by 8 bases, the J end by 11 bases, with 15 bases between. The DNA of the CDR3 is TGTGCCAGCGGGCTGGGCAGTGAGGCTTTCTTT. Residues: CASGLGSEAFF.

This clonotype was seen more than once but under ten times. V and J are TRBV2 and TRBJ2-2, with 8 bases matching TRBD1. With 5 bases clipped from V and 8 bases from J, the junction kept 13 bases outside the gene matches. This CDR3 comprises 16 residues. Germline CDR1 reads SNHLY; CDR2 reads FYNNEI. CDR3 residues: CASSLTRTGKGGELFF. The CDR3 nucleotides are TGTGCCAGCAGTCTAACCCGGACAGGGAAGGGTGGGGAGCTGTTTTTT.

This clonotype came up a few times. J is TRBJ1-2 and V is TRBV6-1, with TRBD1 identical over 8 bases. Germline values: CDR1 MNHNS, CDR2 SASEGT. The CDR3 is 13 residues long. Unmatched junction bases numbered 4, after V lost 6 bases and J lost 4 bases. CDR3 in amino acids: CASSGQGGYGYTF. The DNA for the CDR3 is TGTGCCAGCAGCGGACAGGGAGGCTATGGCTACACCTTC.

This clonotype was counted only a few times. The chain couples TRBV4-1 to TRBJ2-1; 8 positions agree with TRBD2. CDR1 is MGHRA, CDR2 YSYEKL, per germline. This CDR3 has 22 amino acids. Trimming at V came to 0 bases and at J to 4 bases, leaving 23 bases not matched to a gene. Written as DNA, the CDR3 is TGCGCCAGCAGCCAAGATAGTTTCAGAGGACTAGCTGGAGTATCCAATTACAATGAGCAGTTCTTC. Amino acid sequence: CASSQDSFRGLAGVSNYNEQFF.

This clonotype was found many times. The chain employs TRBV30 and TRBJ2-7; either TRBD1 or TRBD2 may fit D (5 bases each). This CDR3 has 14 amino acids. V was pared by 5 bases and J by 2 bases, with 16 bases between. Looked up from germline, CDR1 is GTSNPN and CDR2 is SVGIG (reference sequence). CDR3 amino acids: CAWGGPPLAYEQYF. Written as DNA, the CDR3 is TGTGCCTGGGGGGGACCGCCACTAGCCTACGAGCAGTACTTC.

This clonotype was recorded many times. The V call is TRBV28, the J call TRBJ2-7, with TRBD1 matching over 7 bases. CDR3 length equals 12 residues. J was trimmed by 5 bases and V by 6 bases; bases with no gene match: 4. The germline V gene encodes CDR1 MDHEN and CDR2 SYDVKM. CDR3 bases: TGTGCCAGCAGCTCCGACAGGGACGAGCAGTACTTC. Its translation is CASSSDRDEQYF.

This clonotype appeared many times. The chain uses TRBV4-1 and TRBJ1-1; D may be TRBD1 (5 bases). This CDR3 is 12 amino acids long. Germline V CDR1 and CDR2: MGHRA, YSYEKL. The V and J ends lost 0 bases and 8 bases respectively, with 7 bases between them. CDR3 sequence reads: CASSQDGGEAFF. Here the CDR3 DNA reads TGCGCCAGCAGCCAAGATGGGGGGGAAGCTTTCTTT.

A note on this clonotype: A read error may produce the germline difference seen at one junction end. The gene calls are TRBV7-3 and TRBJ2-1; 9 bases fit TRBD1. Germline loops: CDR1 SGHTA, CDR2 FQGTGA. The length of the CDR3 is 17 residues. CDR3 region: CASGSGTGIDSYNEQFF. CDR3 in DNA: TGTGCCAGCGGCTCTGGGACAGGGATCGATTCCTACAATGAACAGTTCTTC. The full variable domain, with the rest looked up from reference TRBV7-3 and TRBJ2-1, is GAGVSQTPSNKVTEKGKYVELRCDPISGHTALYWYRQSLGQGPEFLIYFQGTGAADDSGLPNDRFFAVRPEGSVSTLKIQRTERGDSAVYLCASGSGTGIDSYNEQFFGPGTRLTVL.

This clonotype was seen ten or more times. This chain connects TRBV6-1 to TRBJ1-1, with D hard to call. Trimming left V 6 bases short and J 0 bases short, with 11 bases between. Germline V lookup: CDR1 MNHNS, CDR2 SASEGT. The CDR3 spans 14 residues. CDR3 region: CASSNGPMNTEAFF. The DNA for the CDR3 is TGTGCCAGCAGCAACGGGCCGATGAACACTGAAGCTTTCTTT.

This clonotype was seen many times. The chain uses TRBV2 and TRBJ2-7; D gene unclear. CDR1 is SNHLY and CDR2 is FYNNEI in the germline V gene. The CDR3 is 11 residues long. V dropped 5 bases and J dropped 4 bases, with 6 bases sitting between them. The CDR3: CASSPPYEQYF. As DNA, the CDR3 is TGTGCCAGCAGTCCCCCGTACGAGCAGTACTTC.

This clonotype was seen only a few times. The V call is TRBV2, the J call TRBJ2-2; TRBD2 might be the D (5 bases). V was pared by 4 bases and J by 8 bases, with 14 bases between. CDR3 length equals 14 residues. Per germline, CDR1 SNHLY and CDR2 FYNNEI. The CDR3 sequence is CASSGSRGEGELFF. The DNA of the CDR3 is TGTGCCAGCAGTGGGTCCCGGGGAGAGGGGGAGCTGTTTTTT.

The chain employs TRBV6-1 and TRBJ1-5; 7 nucleotides agree with TRBD1. Germline lookup yields CDR1 MNHNS and CDR2 SASEGT. The CDR3 totals 15 residues. The trim removed 6 bases at V and 3 bases at J, leaving 8 bases unmatched. The CDR3: CASRPRQGANQPQHF. The CDR3 coding sequence is TGTGCCAGCAGACCGCGACAGGGCGCCAATCAGCCCCAGCATTTT.